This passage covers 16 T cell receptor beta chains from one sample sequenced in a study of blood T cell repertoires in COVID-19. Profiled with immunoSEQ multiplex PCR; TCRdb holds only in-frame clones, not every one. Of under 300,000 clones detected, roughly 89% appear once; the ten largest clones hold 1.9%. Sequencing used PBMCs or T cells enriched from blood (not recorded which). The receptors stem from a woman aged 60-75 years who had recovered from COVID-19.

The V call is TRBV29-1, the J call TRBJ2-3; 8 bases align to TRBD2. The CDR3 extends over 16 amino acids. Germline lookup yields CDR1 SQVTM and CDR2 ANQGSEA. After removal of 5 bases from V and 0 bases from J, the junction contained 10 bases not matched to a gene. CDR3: CSVPNYSGTSTDTQYF. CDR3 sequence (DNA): TGCAGCGTTCCTAACTATAGCGGGACTAGCACAGATACGCAGTATTTT.

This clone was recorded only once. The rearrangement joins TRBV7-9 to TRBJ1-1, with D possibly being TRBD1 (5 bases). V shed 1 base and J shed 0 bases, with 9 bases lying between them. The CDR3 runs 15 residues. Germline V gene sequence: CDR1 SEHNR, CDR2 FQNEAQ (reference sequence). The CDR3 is CASSLEIRVNTEAFF. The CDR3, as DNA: TGTGCCAGCAGCTTAGAGATCAGGGTGAACACTGAAGCTTTCTTT. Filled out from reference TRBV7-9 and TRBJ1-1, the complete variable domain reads DTGVSQNPRHKITKRGQNVTFRCDPISEHNRLYWYRQTLGQGPEFLTYFQNEAQLEKSRLLSDRFSAERPKGSFSTLEIQRTEQGDSAMYLCASSLEIRVNTEAFFGQGTRLTVV.

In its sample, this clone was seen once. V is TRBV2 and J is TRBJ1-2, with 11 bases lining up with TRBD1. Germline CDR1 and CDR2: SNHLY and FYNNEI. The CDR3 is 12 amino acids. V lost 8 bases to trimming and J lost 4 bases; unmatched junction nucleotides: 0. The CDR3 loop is CASGTGGYGYTF. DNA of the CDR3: TGTGCCAGCGGGACAGGGGGCTATGGCTACACCTTC.

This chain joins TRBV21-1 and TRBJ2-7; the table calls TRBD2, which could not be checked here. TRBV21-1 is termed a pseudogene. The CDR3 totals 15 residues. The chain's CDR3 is CASSARRRPSYEQYF. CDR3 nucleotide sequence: TGTGCCAGCAGCGCCCGACGGAGACCTTCCTACGAGCAGTACTTC.

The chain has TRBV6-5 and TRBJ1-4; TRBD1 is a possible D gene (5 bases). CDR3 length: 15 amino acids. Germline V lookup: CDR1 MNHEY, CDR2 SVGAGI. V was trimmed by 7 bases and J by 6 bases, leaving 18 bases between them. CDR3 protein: CASKLTGLEYEKLFF. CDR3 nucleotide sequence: TGTGCCAGCAAACTAACAGGTTTAGAGTATGAAAAACTGTTTTTT.

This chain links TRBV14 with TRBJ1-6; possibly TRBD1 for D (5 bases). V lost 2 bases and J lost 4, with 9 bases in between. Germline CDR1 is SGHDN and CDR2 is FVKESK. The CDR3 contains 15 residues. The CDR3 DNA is TGTGCCAGCAGCCAATCGGCAGGGTATAATTCACCCCTCCACTTT. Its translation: CASSQSAGYNSPLHF.

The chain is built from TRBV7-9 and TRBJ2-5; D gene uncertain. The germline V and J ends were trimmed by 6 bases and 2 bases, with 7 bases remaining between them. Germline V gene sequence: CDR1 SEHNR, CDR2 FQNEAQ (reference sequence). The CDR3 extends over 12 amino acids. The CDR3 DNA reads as TGTGCCAGCAGTAGTATGCAAGAGACCCAGTACTTC. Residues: CASSSMQETQYF.

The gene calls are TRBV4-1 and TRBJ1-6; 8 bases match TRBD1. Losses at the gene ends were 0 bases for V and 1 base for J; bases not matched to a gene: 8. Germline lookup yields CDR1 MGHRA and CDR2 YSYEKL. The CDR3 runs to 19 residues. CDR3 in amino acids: CASSQDVSGGLSYNSPLHF. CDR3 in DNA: TGCGCCAGCAGCCAAGACGTTTCAGGGGGCCTGTCCTATAATTCACCCCTCCACTTT.

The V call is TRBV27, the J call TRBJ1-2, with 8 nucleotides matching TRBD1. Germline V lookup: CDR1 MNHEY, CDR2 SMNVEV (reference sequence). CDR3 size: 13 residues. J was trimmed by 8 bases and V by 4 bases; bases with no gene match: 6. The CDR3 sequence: CASSSGQGWGYTF. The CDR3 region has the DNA TGTGCCAGCAGTTCAGGACAGGGATGGGGCTACACCTTC.

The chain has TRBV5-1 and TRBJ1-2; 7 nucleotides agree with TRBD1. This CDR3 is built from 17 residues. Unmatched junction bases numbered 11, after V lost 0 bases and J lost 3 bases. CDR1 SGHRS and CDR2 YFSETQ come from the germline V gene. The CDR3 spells CASSLAQVKGADYGYTF. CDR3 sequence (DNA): TGCGCCAGCAGCTTGGCCCAGGTGAAGGGGGCGGACTATGGCTACACCTTC. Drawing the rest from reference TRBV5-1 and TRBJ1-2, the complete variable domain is KAGVTQTPRYLIKTRGQQVTLSCSPISGHRSVSWYQQTPGQGLQFLFEYFSETQRNKGNFPGRFSGRQFSNSRSEMNVSTLELGDSALYLCASSLAQVKGADYGYTFGSGTRLTVV.

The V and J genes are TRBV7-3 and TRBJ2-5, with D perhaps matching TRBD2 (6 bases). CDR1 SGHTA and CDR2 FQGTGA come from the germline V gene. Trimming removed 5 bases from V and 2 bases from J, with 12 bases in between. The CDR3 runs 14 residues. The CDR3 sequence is CASSRAGQQETQYF. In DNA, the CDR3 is TGTGCCAGCAGCCGAGCGGGCCAACAAGAGACCCAGTACTTC. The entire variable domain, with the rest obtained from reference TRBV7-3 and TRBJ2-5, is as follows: GAGVSQTPSNKVTEKGKYVELRCDPISGHTALYWYRQSLGQGPEFLIYFQGTGAADDSGLPNDRFFAVRPEGSVSTLKIQRTERGDSAVYLCASSRAGQQETQYFGPGTRLLVL.

CDR3 amino acids: CASSTGTGGVQPQHF. In DNA form, the CDR3 reads TGTGCCAGCAGTACCGGGACAGGGGGCGTTCAGCCCCAGCATTTT. The rearrangement uses TRBV27 and TRBJ1-5; 12 nucleotides line up with TRBD1. This CDR3 is built from 15 residues. The J segment lost 6 bases and the V segment lost 5 bases, leaving 5 bases of the junction unmatched. CDR1 is MNHEY and CDR2 is SMNVEV in the germline V gene (reference sequence).

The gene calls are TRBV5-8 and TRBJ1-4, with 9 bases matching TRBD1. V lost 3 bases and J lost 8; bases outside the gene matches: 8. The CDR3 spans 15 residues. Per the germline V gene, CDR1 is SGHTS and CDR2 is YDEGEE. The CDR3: CASSSPGQGGEKLFF. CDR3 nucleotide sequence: TGTGCCAGCAGCTCGCCGGGACAGGGAGGAGAAAAACTGTTTTTT.

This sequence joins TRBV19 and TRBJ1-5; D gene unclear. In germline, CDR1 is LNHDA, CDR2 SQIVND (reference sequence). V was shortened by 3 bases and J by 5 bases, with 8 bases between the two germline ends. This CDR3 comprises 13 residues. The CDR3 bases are TGTGCCAGTAGTATGGGGAGGGATCAGCCCCAGCATTTT. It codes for CASSMGRDQPQHF. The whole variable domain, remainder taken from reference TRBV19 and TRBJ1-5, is DGGITQSPKYLFRKEGQNVTLSCEQNLNHDAMYWYRQDPGQGLRLIYYSQIVNDFQKGDIAEGYSVSREKKESFPLTVTSAQKNPTAFYLCASSMGRDQPQHFGDGTRLSIL.

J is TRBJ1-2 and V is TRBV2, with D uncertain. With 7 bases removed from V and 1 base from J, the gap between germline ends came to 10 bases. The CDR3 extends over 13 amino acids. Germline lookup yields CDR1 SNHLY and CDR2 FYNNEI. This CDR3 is CASNELRNYGYTF. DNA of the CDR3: TGTGCCAGCAACGAACTCCGTAACTATGGCTACACCTTC.

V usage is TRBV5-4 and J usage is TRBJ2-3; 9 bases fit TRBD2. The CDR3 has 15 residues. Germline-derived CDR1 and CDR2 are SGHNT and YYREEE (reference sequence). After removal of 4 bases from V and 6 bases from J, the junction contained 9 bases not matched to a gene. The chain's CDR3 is CASSVAGTSPDTQYF. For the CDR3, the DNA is TGTGCCAGCAGCGTGGCCGGGACTAGCCCGGATACGCAGTATTTT.